These T cell receptor beta chains were read from a single sample in a study of identical twins. TCRdb reprocessed the 5' RACE reads via MiXCR and lists one record per CDR3 protein. The sample shows hundreds of thousands of distinct CDR3 sequences, around 15% of them seen only once. The specimen sequenced was memory (CD45RO+) T cells sorted from blood. Receptors originate from a woman aged 18-29 years in good health. The CDR3 runs from the conserved cysteine through the conserved F or W. A D gene is named only where the DNA matches it firmly. Clone size is not always given. Where it is, it says once, few, many or a class for expanded clones.

clone size	V gene	D gene	J gene	CDR3 DNA	CDR3 protein
few	TRBV7-2	TRBD2	TRBJ2-3	TGTGCCAGCAGCTTTTTAGCGGGAGTCGCAGATACGCAGTATTTT	CASSFLAGVADTQYF
few	TRBV5-1	-	TRBJ2-7	TGCGCCAGCAGCCCTGGGGTCGGGGAGCAGTACTTC	CASSPGVGEQYF
few	TRBV9	TRBD2	TRBJ2-2	TGTGCCAGCAGCGTAGAGGTTAGCGGGGGGCAGAACACCGGGGAGCTGTTTTTT	CASSVEVSGGQNTGELFF
-	TRBV13	TRBD1	TRBJ1-4	TGTGCCAGCAGCTCACAGGGGGCGGCTAATGAAAAACTGTTTTTT	CASSSQGAANEKLFF
-	TRBV7-2	TRBD2	TRBJ2-7	TGTGCCAGCAGCCCGCTGTCTAGCGGGAGCTACGAGCAGTACTTC	CASSPLSSGSYEQYF
-	TRBV7-2	-	TRBJ1-1	TGTGCCAGCAGCTTAGGGCCGGGCCCCCTGAACACTGAAGCTTTCTTT	CASSLGPGPLNTEAFF
few	TRBV12-5	-	TRBJ2-5	TGTGCTAGTGGCCGGGATCGGGAGACCCAGTACTTC	CASGRDRETQYF
many	TRBV7-9	TRBD2	TRBJ2-1	TGTGCTTCTAGCGGGAGCTACAATGAGCAGTTCTTC	CASSGSYNEQFF
few	TRBV27	-	TRBJ1-2	TGTGCCAGCAGTTTCGGCATAAACTATGGCTACACCTTC	CASSFGINYGYTF
few	TRBV15	-	TRBJ1-5	TGTGCCACCAGCATCGGGAAGGGTGTTGGGCCCCAGCATTTT	CATSIGKGVGPQHF
-	TRBV4-1	TRBD1	TRBJ1-3	TGCGCCAGCAGCCCTCAGGGGGGCCCTGGAAACACCATATATTTT	CASSPQGGPGNTIYF
few	TRBV6-2/TRBV6-3	-	TRBJ2-7	TGTGCCAGCAGTCGTTATGTGGATCACTACGAGCAGTACTTC	CASSRYVDHYEQYF
few	TRBV7-7	-	TRBJ1-1	TGTGCTAGCAGCTTTACCTTGAACACTGAAGCTTTCTTT	CASSFTLNTEAFF
few	TRBV20-1	TRBD2	TRBJ2-1	TGCAGTGCTCACGGGGGGGTCCCCTACAATGAGCAGTTCTTC	CSAHGGVPYNEQFF
few	TRBV7-9	-	TRBJ2-5	TGTGCCAGCAGCTTAACCCCAGGACAACAAGAGACCCAGTACTTC	CASSLTPGQQETQYF
-	TRBV20-1	TRBD1	TRBJ2-1	TGCAGTGCGAGGGGACAGAATGAGCAGTTCTTC	CSARGQNEQFF
-	TRBV6-1	TRBD2	TRBJ2-7	TGTGCCAGCAGTGCGGGAGGGCGATACGAGCAGTACTTC	CASSAGGRYEQYF
-	TRBV29-1	-	TRBJ2-5	TGCAGCGTTTTGGGCGGCGGGCCAGGGGCCCAGTACTTC	CSVLGGGPGAQYF
-	TRBV5-5	-	TRBJ2-3	TGTGCCAGCAGCGAGTACTTCACAGATACGCAGTATTTT	CASSEYFTDTQYF
-	TRBV6-2/TRBV6-3	TRBD1	TRBJ2-5	TGTGCCAGCCGAGGGACAGACAAAGAGACCCAGTACTTC	CASRGTDKETQYF
few	TRBV5-6	-	TRBJ2-5	TGTGCCAGCAGCACCTCCTATCTCACGTTGGGAGAGACCCAGTACTTC	CASSTSYLTLGETQYF
few	TRBV29-1	-	TRBJ2-1	TGCAGCGTTTCGACCTACAATGAGCAGTTCTTC	CSVSTYNEQFF
-	TRBV5-1	-	TRBJ2-7	TGCGCCAGCAGCTCAACAGGGCTGAGCTCCTACGAGCAGTACTTC	CASSSTGLSSYEQYF
few	TRBV5-1	-	TRBJ2-5	TGCGCCAGCAGCTTTCCCTTGGTGGCCAGCGGTGAGACCCAGTACTTC	CASSFPLVASGETQYF
-	TRBV7-8	-	TRBJ1-6	TGTGCCAGCAGCTTATTTAGGACAGCTCAAAATTCACCCCTCCACTTT	CASSLFRTAQNSPLHF
few	TRBV11-2	TRBD2	TRBJ2-3	TGTGCCAGCAGCTTAATATTAGCGGGGGACACAGATACGCAGTATTTT	CASSLILAGDTDTQYF
-	TRBV30	TRBD2	TRBJ2-1	TGTGCCTGGAGTGCTACTAGCGGTGTCACGGAGTTCTTC	CAWSATSGVTEFF
few	TRBV7-3	TRBD2	TRBJ2-3	TGTGCCAGCAGCTTAATAGCGGGGGGCGATACGCAGTATTTT	CASSLIAGGDTQYF
-	TRBV20-1	TRBD1	TRBJ1-3	TGCAGTGCTAGAGATAGGCAGGGGGCTGGAAACACCATATATTTT	CSARDRQGAGNTIYF
-	TRBV12-3/TRBV12-4	-	TRBJ1-5	TGTGCCAGCAGTTTAGTTGGGGACCCATATCAGCCCCAGCATTTT	CASSLVGDPYQPQHF
-	TRBV5-1	-	TRBJ1-1	TGCGCCAGCAGTTACCTGGGAAACACTGAAGCTTTCTTT	CASSYLGNTEAFF
few	TRBV11-1	TRBD2	TRBJ2-3	TGTGCCAGCAGCCCATGGACTAGCGGGGGAGGATCCGTGAGGACAGATACGCAGTATTTT	CASSPWTSGGGSVRTDTQYF
few	TRBV20-1	-	TRBJ2-3	TGCAGTGCTAGATCGACGGGGGTTAGCACAGATACGCAGTATTTT	CSARSTGVSTDTQYF
many	TRBV18	-	TRBJ2-3	TGTGCCAGCTCCCGGACACAGTCTACTAGCACAGATACGCAGTATTTT	CASSRTQSTSTDTQYF
few	TRBV20-1	-	TRBJ2-7	TGCAGTGCTAGAGACCCCGCTAGGAACTCCTACGAGCAGTACTTC	CSARDPARNSYEQYF
once	TRBV19	-	TRBJ2-1	TGTGCCAGTAGTATGAACAACAATGAGCAGTTCTTC	CASSMNNNEQFF
few	TRBV12-3/TRBV12-4	-	TRBJ2-2	TGTGCCAGCCTGAGTACCGGGGAGCTGTTTTTT	CASLSTGELFF
-	TRBV11-3	TRBD2	TRBJ2-3	TGTGCCAGCAGCTTCATTAGCGGGGGAGCAGATACGCAGTATTTT	CASSFISGGADTQYF
many	TRBV14	-	TRBJ1-6	TGTGCCAGCAGCCAAGTGGGACAATGGCCTTATAATTCACCCCTCCACTTT	CASSQVGQWPYNSPLHF
-	TRBV3-1	-	TRBJ1-2	TGTGCCAGCAGCCAACCCAGCGAGGGGTTAGGCTACACCTTC	CASSQPSEGLGYTF
-	TRBV20-1	TRBD1	TRBJ2-3	TGCAGTGCCCACAGGGGAGCAGATACGCAGTATTTT	CSAHRGADTQYF
few	TRBV7-2	-	TRBJ2-3	TGTGCCAGCAGCTTAGGGAGGCTAAATACGCAGTATTTT	CASSLGRLNTQYF
-	TRBV7-3	-	TRBJ2-2	TGTGCCAGCAGCTTTCTAGGGAGGGAGCTGTTTTTT	CASSFLGRELFF
-	TRBV13	TRBD1	TRBJ2-7	TGTGCCAGCAGCTTGTTCGACAGGGGGCAAAACTCCTACGAGCAGTACTTC	CASSLFDRGQNSYEQYF
few	TRBV12-3/TRBV12-4	-	TRBJ2-7	TGTGCCAGCTCCCTCCAAAAAGCCTACGAGCAGTACTTC	CASSLQKAYEQYF